This T cell receptor (beta chain) is from a study of blood T cell repertoires in COVID-19. Whole-study context: Material from acute and convalescent COVID-19 was sourced from the United States, Italy and Spain.

The V gene's germline CDR1 is MNHEY and CDR2 SVGAGI. The V segment lost 8 bases and the J segment 6 bases; nucleotides outside the gene matches: 12. The CDR3 loop spans 14 amino acids. Original handling: Amplifying reference gene primers gave estimates of nucleated cell counts. Profiling relied on immunoSEQ multiplex PCR, and the TCRdb table lists in-frame clones only, not all of them. V and J calls and clone size follow that table, whereas D and trimming were derived from the DNA. The repertoire consists of 200,000 or so clones, with about 85% occurring once and the leading ten covering approximately 2.6%.

The sequenced material came from peripheral blood. The chain links TRBV6-5 to TRBJ1-1; 7 nucleotides align to TRBD1. The source is a man aged 50 to 59 who had recovered from COVID-19. CDR3 sequence: CASAGGLVVSEAFF. CDR3 nucleotide sequence: TGTGCCAGCGCAGGGGGGCTTGTTGTCTCTGAAGCTTTCTTT.